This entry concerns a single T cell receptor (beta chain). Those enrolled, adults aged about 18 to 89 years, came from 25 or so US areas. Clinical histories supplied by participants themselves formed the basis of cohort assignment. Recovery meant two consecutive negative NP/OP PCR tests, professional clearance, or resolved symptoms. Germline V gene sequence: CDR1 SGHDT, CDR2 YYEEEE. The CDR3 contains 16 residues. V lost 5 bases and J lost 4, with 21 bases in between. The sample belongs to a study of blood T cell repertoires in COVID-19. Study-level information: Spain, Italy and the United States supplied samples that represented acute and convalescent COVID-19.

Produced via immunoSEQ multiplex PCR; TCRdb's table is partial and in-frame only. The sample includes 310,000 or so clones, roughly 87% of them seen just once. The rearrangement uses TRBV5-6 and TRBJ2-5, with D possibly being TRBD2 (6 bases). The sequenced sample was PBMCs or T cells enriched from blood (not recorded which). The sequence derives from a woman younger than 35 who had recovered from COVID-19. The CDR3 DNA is TGTGCCAGCAGGATCTTTGGCGGGAAGTCGGTAGAGACCCAGTACTTC. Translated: CASRIFGGKSVETQYF.